This T cell receptor (beta chain) was found in a study of glioma-infiltrating T cells. V was clipped by 5 bases and J by 7 bases; unmatched bases: 10. Germline CDR1 MNHEY, CDR2 SVGEGT. The CDR3 contains 15 residues. Comments on this clonotype: As yet, its antigen is unknown. A read error may explain this, as a much larger clone is one base away.

Amplification of TCR alpha and beta CDR3 regions from RNA used iRepertoire nested multiplex PCR. Input was roughly 85-450 ng of tissue mRNA or PBMC total RNA. TCRdb re-called the multiplex PCR reads with MiXCR, one entry per CDR3 protein. The table includes approximately 90,000 distinct CDR3 sequences, approximately 22% detected once. Study-level results: Very few CDR3 sequences were shared between tissue and blood. Gliomas, especially low-grade, showed above-expected tissue-blood divergence; non-neoplastic patients showed below.

The TCR was taken from a human donor with low-grade glioma or glioblastoma, undergoing nonglioma brain surgery, or in good health (not recorded which). The material sequenced was glioma tissue, nonneoplastic brain tissue, or PBMCs (not recorded which). The chain couples TRBV6-2 or TRBV6-3 to TRBJ2-7; TRBD2 matches 11 bases. This CDR3 reads CASSKVAGGENEQYF. CDR3 DNA: TGTGCCAGCAGTAAAGTAGCGGGAGGGGAGAATGAGCAGTACTTC.